The rows below give T cell receptor beta chains drawn from one sample of a study of T cell changes during pregnancy in multiple sclerosis. Profiling relied on immunoSEQ multiplex PCR, and the TCRdb table lists in-frame clones only, not all of them. The table includes roughly 75,000 clones, 90% to 95% detected once. This specimen was peripheral blood, taken after pregnancy. The receptors were gathered from a female donor in good health, enrolled as a control in a pregnancy study. The CDR3 runs from the conserved cysteine through the conserved F or W. The D gene is left open where the match is weak. Where a row states a size, it is once, few, many or the class of an expanded clone; other rows omit it.

size	V	D	J	DNA	CDR3
once	TRBV7-9	TRBD2	TRBJ2-5	TGTGCCAGCAGCTTACGCTCTAGCGGGGGGTACCAAGAGACCCAGTACTTC	CASSLRSSGGYQETQYF
-	TRBV5-6	TRBD2	TRBJ2-7	TGTGCCAGCAGCTTGGGACTAGCCGACGAGCAGTACTTC	CASSLGLADEQYF
-	TRBV9	-	TRBJ2-5	TGTGCCAGCAGCACTGCTGGAGGGAGGGAGACCCAGTACTTC	CASSTAGGRETQYF
-	TRBV2	-	TRBJ2-7	TGTGCCAGCAGTGAACTGGGGGGGCGGGGATCCTACGAGCAGTACTTC	CASSELGGRGSYEQYF
-	TRBV28	-	TRBJ1-2	TGTGCCAGCAGCTTGGGGCTAATGGCTCTTGGCTACACCTTC	CASSLGLMALGYTF
-	TRBV10-3	TRBD2	TRBJ2-3	TGTGCCATCAGGGGACTAGCGGGAGGGCCTGGGGTTGATTTCGCAGATACGCAGTATTTT	CAIRGLAGGPGVDFADTQYF
-	TRBV10-2	-	TRBJ2-7	TGCGCCAGCAGGGGGGGAGGCCGTCTCTACGAGCAGTACTTC	CASRGGGRLYEQYF
-	TRBV10-3	-	TRBJ2-3	TGTGCCATCAGTGAGTACGAGAGCACAGATACGCAGTATTTT	CAISEYESTDTQYF
-	TRBV6-6	-	TRBJ2-3	TGTGCCAGCAGGTCTAGCACAGATACGCAGTATTTT	CASRSSTDTQYF
-	TRBV6-5	TRBD2	TRBJ2-5	TGTGCCAGCAGGCGGGGGTCCCAAGAGACCCAGTACTTC	CASRRGSQETQYF
-	TRBV6-4	-	TRBJ2-2	TGTGCCAGCAGTGACTCGCGGGACACCGGGGAGCTGTTTTTT	CASSDSRDTGELFF
-	TRBV9	-	TRBJ1-1	TGTGCCAGCAGCCCCTGGACAGCCGGATCCGCTTTCTTT	CASSPWTAGSAFF
-	TRBV9	-	TRBJ2-5	TGTGCCAGCAGCGTAGCTCCTGCCATAGCCTTCAGTGAGACCCAGTACTTC	CASSVAPAIAFSETQYF
-	TRBV18	TRBD1	TRBJ2-7	TGTGCCAGCTCACCCGAGACAGGGGGCTTCTACGAGCAGTACTTC	CASSPETGGFYEQYF
-	TRBV9	TRBD1	TRBJ2-5	TGTGCCAGCAGCGCTGAACAGGGGCGGTCTTTCGAGACCCAGTACTTC	CASSAEQGRSFETQYF
once	TRBV10-1	TRBD1	TRBJ1-1	TGCGCCAGCAGTGAGCCAAGGGACAGGGAGAACACTGAAGCTTTCTTT	CASSEPRDRENTEAFF
-	TRBV6-5	TRBD1	TRBJ1-2	TGTGCCAGCAGGGGGACAGGGGGCAGGAGGGGCTACACCTTC	CASRGTGGRRGYTF
few	TRBV18	-	TRBJ2-1	TGTGCCAGCTCACCATCGGAGAGAACTAATGAGCAGTTCTTC	CASSPSERTNEQFF
-	TRBV7-7	-	TRBJ1-1	TGTGCTAGCAGCTCAAATCCGAACACTGAAGCTTTCTTT	CASSSNPNTEAFF
-	TRBV29-1	TRBD1	TRBJ1-1	TGCAGCGTGCGACAGGGGCTGAACACTGAAGCTTTCTTT	CSVRQGLNTEAFF
-	TRBV18	-	TRBJ2-7	TGTGCCAGCGGCCAGACAGGTGCCTCCTACGAGCAGTACTTC	CASGQTGASYEQYF
-	TRBV11-2	-	TRBJ1-6	TGTGCCAGCAGCTTAACGGTTAGCTCCTATAATTCACCCCTCCACTTT	CASSLTVSSYNSPLHF
-	TRBV2	-	TRBJ1-2	TGTGCCAGCAGTGCGGGACTCTTCGACTATGGCTACACCTTC	CASSAGLFDYGYTF
-	TRBV27	TRBD1	TRBJ1-5	TGTGCCAGCAGAAGAACCCGGGGGACAGGGGCCAATCAGCCCCAGCATTTT	CASRRTRGTGANQPQHF